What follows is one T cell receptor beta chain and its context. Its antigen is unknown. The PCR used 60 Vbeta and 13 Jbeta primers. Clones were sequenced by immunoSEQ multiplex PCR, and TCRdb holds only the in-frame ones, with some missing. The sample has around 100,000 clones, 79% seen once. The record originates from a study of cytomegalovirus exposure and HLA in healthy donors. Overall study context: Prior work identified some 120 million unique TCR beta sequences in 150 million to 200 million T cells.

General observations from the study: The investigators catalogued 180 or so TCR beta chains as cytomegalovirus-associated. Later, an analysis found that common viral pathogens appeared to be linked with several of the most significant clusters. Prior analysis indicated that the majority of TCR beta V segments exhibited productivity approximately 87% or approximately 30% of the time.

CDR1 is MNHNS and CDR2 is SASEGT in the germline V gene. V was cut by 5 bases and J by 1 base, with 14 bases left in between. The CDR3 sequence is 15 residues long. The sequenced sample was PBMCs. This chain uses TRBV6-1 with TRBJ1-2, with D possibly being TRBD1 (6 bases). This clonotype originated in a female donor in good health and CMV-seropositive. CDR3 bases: TGTGCCAGCAGTCTGACAGGATCCCTTAACTATGGCTACACCTTC. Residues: CASSLTGSLNYGYTF.